Below, 8 T cell receptor beta chains from the same sample are listed, as sequenced in a study of T-cell reconstitution after alpha-beta-depleted transplantation in children. Unique molecular identifiers were used in preparing the TCRbeta library. TCRdb recomputed calls from the PCR reads with MiXCR, one row per CDR3 protein. The data show approximately 350,000 distinct CDR3 sequences, about an eighth seen once. The material was PBMCs, obtained from the stem cell graft. The source is a human donor who donated a stem cell graft to a child with Fanconi anemia.

The chain combines TRBV24-1 with TRBJ2-3, with TRBD1 as a possible D gene (5 bases). The germline CDR1 and CDR2 sequences are KGHDR and SFDVKD. The CDR3 has 16 amino acids. V dropped 3 bases and J dropped 2 bases, with 14 bases sitting between them. The CDR3 sequence is CATSDRQFTNTDTQYF. CDR3 DNA: TGTGCCACCAGTGATCGACAGTTTACTAACACAGATACGCAGTATTTT.

The V gene is TRBV10-3, the J gene TRBJ2-1; D unresolved. Germline CDR1 ENHRY, CDR2 SYGVKD. The CDR3 runs to 12 residues. Trimming stripped 3 bases from V and 8 bases from J, with 8 bases between. In DNA form, the CDR3 reads TGTGCCATCAGTGAAAGTCGGGATGAGCAGTTCTTC. Protein product: CAISESRDEQFF.

This clonotype was seen at least ten times. The chain carries TRBV5-1 and TRBJ2-2; D call uncertain. In germline, CDR1 is SGHRS, CDR2 YFSETQ. The CDR3 loop spans 14 amino acids. The V gene lost 4 bases and the J gene lost 4 bases, with 11 bases spanning the gap. The CDR3 DNA reads as TGCGCCAGCAGCCCTCCCGCCCGCACCGGGGAGCTGTTTTTT. Its protein is CASSPPARTGELFF.

This clonotype has a count of ten or more. This chain joins TRBV7-9 and TRBJ2-2; 9 bases fit TRBD1. CDR1 is SEHNR and CDR2 is FQNEAQ in the germline V gene (reference sequence). V trimming: 4 bases; J trimming: 4 bases; junction bases outside the gene matches: 10. This CDR3 spans 17 amino acids. The CDR3 here is CASSYPRDRASTGELFF. CDR3 nucleotides: TGTGCCAGCAGCTACCCCCGGGACAGGGCGAGCACCGGGGAGCTGTTTTTT.

This clonotype showed up many times. The chain combines TRBV12-3 or TRBV12-4 with TRBJ1-5; perhaps TRBD1 as D (5 bases). Trimming took 4 bases from V and 4 from J, leaving 8 bases between them. This CDR3 comprises 13 residues. Written as DNA, the CDR3 is TGTGCCAGCAGTTGGGACCCTAATCAGCCCCAGCATTTT. Translated, it gives CASSWDPNQPQHF.

This clonotype was seen a handful of times. The chain uses TRBV12-3 or TRBV12-4 and TRBJ1-5; 7 bases fit TRBD1. This CDR3 comprises 14 residues. The J segment lost 4 bases and the V segment lost 8 bases, leaving 8 bases of the junction unmatched. The CDR3 DNA is TGTGCCAGCGAAGGGGGCGTTTGGAATCAGCCCCAGCATTTT. Residues: CASEGGVWNQPQHF.

The V call is TRBV6-5, the J call TRBJ2-1, with TRBD1 matching 8 bases. The CDR3 length is 16 residues. J was trimmed by 5 bases and V by 4 bases; bases with no gene match: 10. Germline assignment: CDR1 MNHEY and CDR2 SVGAGI. This CDR3 reads CASSSHRGERDNEQFF. The CDR3 bases are TGTGCCAGCAGTTCCCACAGGGGGGAGAGGGACAATGAGCAGTTCTTC.

This chain links TRBV12-3 or TRBV12-4 with TRBJ2-2, with D maybe TRBD1 (5 bases). The CDR3 totals 16 residues. V was clipped by 2 bases and J by 0 bases, with 10 bases between them. The CDR3 DNA follows: TGTGCCAGCAGTTTACAACAGGTCGCGAACACCGGGGAGCTGTTTTTT. This translates into CASSLQQVANTGELFF.